This is a list of T cell receptor beta chains from one sample in a study of blood T cell repertoires in COVID-19. Repertoires were generated with immunoSEQ multiplex PCR, while TCRdb's copy carries only in-frame clones and drops some. Seen here are about 170,000 clones, approximately 85% observed once, and the top ten hold approximately 7%. Specimen: peripheral blood. These receptors came from a man older than 75 with COVID-19, enrolled during active disease. CDR3s include the opening cysteine and the closing phenylalanine or tryptophan. A D gene is named only where the DNA matches it firmly. Clone size is not always given. Where it is, it says once, few, many or a class for expanded clones.

>-|-|TRBJ1-3|TRBV21-1
CASSKTRTGTGVEGNTIYF
TGTGCCAGCAGCAAAACCCGAACCGGGACAGGGGTAGAGGGAAACACCATATATTTT
>-|-|TRBJ1-2|TRBV7-8
CASSLRGLDGYTF
TGTGCCAGCAGCTTGAGGGGGTTAGATGGCTACACCTTC
>-|-|TRBJ1-3|TRBV5-1
CASSPGQTGNTIYF
TGCGCCAGCAGCCCAGGACAGACTGGAAACACCATATATTTT
>-|-|TRBJ2-5|TRBV7-3
CASSLKPPARVTGETQYF
TGTGCCAGCAGCTTAAAACCCCCGGCCCGGGTCACAGGAGAGACCCAGTACTTC
>TRBD2|few|TRBJ2-1|TRBV5-1
CASSPRTSGGAYNEQFF
TGCGCCAGCAGCCCTCGGACTAGCGGGGGCGCATACAATGAGCAGTTCTTC
>-|-|TRBJ1-1|TRBV7-9
CASSSNRDGTEAFF
TGTGCCAGCAGCTCGAACAGGGATGGGACTGAAGCTTTCTTT
>TRBD2|-|TRBJ2-7|TRBV6-1
CASSERAGGYEQYF
TGTGCCAGCAGTGAACGAGCGGGGGGTTACGAGCAGTACTTC
>TRBD1|few|TRBJ1-3|TRBV23-1
CASSHRGPRGNTIYF
TGCGCCAGCAGTCACAGGGGGCCCAGGGGAAACACCATATATTTT
>-|few|TRBJ2-7|TRBV5-1
CASSFERGSYEQYF
TGCGCCAGCAGCTTTGAACGGGGCTCCTACGAGCAGTACTTC
>TRBD1|-|TRBJ1-1|TRBV12-3/TRBV12-4
CASRGGADTEAFF
TGTGCCAGCAGAGGGGGCGCCGACACTGAAGCTTTCTTT
>-|-|TRBJ1-5|TRBV28
CASSLSGSNSQPQHF
TGTGCCAGCAGTTTATCCGGGTCTAACTCTCAGCCCCAGCATTTT